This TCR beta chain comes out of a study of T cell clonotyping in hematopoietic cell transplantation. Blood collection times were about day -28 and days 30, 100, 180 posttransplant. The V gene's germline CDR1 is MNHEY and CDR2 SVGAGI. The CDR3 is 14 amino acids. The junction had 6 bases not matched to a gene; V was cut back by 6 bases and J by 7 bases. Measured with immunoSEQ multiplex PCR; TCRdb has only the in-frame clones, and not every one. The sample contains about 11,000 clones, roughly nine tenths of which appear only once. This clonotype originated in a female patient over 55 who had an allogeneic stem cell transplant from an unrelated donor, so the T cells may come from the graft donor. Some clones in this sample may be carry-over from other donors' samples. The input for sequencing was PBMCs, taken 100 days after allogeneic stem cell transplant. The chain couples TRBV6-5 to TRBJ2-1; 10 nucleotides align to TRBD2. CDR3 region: CASSPPAGGNEQFF. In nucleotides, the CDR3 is TGTGCCAGCAGCCCCCCAGCGGGAGGGAATGAGCAGTTCTTC.